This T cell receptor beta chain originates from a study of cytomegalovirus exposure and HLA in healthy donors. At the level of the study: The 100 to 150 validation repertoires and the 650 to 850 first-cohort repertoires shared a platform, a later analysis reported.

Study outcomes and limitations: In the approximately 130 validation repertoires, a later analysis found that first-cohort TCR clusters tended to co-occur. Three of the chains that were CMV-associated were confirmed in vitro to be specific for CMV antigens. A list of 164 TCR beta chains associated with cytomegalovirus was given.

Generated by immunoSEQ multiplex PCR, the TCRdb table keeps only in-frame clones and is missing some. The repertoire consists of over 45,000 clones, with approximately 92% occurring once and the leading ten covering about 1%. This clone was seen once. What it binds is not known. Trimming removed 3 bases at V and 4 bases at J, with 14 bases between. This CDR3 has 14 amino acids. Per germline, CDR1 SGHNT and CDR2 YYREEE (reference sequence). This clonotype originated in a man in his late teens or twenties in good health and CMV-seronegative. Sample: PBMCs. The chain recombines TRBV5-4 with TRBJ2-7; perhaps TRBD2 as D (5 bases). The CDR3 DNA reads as TGTGCCAGCAGCTCGGAGGTCCCAGCGTACGAGCAGTACTTC. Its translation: CASSSEVPAYEQYF.